Each of the 26 T cell receptor beta chains below was sequenced from the same sample in a study of blood T cell repertoires in COVID-19. Here immunoSEQ multiplex PCR was the method, and the copy in TCRdb shows in-frame clones only, minus some. Here the sample spans almost 250,000 clones, 85% to 90% being singletons. Specimen: PBMCs or T cells enriched from blood (not recorded which). The source of these receptors is a woman between 50 and 59 years old who had recovered from COVID-19.

As for this clone: Other DNA sequences of this sample code for an identical CDR3. The chain links TRBV5-1 to TRBJ2-3; 10 bases line up with TRBD2. Trimming took 4 bases from V and 0 from J; bases not matched to a gene: 5. Germline V gene sequence: CDR1 SGHRS, CDR2 YFSETQ. The CDR3 has 16 amino acids. The chain's CDR3 is CASSLGLAVSTDTQYF. CDR3 DNA sequence: TGCGCCAGCAGCCTCGGACTAGCGGTTAGCACAGATACGCAGTATTTT.

The chain carries TRBV29-1 and TRBJ2-5; 9 positions match TRBD1. The CDR3 runs 15 residues. With V trimmed by 6 bases and J by 5 bases, 13 bases remained unmatched. The germline V gene has CDR1 SQVTM and CDR2 ANQGSEA. In DNA, the CDR3 is TGCAGCGTAACCACCGGGACAGGGATTGGTGAGACCCAGTACTTC. It yields the protein CSVTTGTGIGETQYF.

This chain connects TRBV2 to TRBJ1-2; no reliable D call. The CDR3 length is 13 residues. V dropped 8 bases and J dropped 4 bases, with 14 bases sitting between them. From germline, CDR1 is SNHLY and CDR2 FYNNEI. CDR3 DNA sequence: TGTGCCAGCCTAGAAACTCTTGGCTATGGCTACACCTTC. Amino acid sequence: CASLETLGYGYTF.

This clone was seen once. V usage is TRBV7-9 and J usage is TRBJ2-7; D unresolved. Germline V CDR1 and CDR2: SEHNR, FQNEAQ (reference sequence). The ends were cut back, 0 bases at V and 3 bases at J, with 6 bases in the middle. The CDR3 sequence is 13 residues long. The CDR3 here is CASSLARSYEQYF. CDR3 DNA: TGTGCCAGCAGCTTAGCTAGGAGCTACGAGCAGTACTTC.

The chain recombines TRBV24-1 with TRBJ1-5; the D is unclear. The CDR3 extends over 13 amino acids. The V gene's germline CDR1 is KGHDR and CDR2 SFDVKD. Deletions cut 12 bases from V and 7 bases from J, with 18 bases between. The CDR3 sequence is CAPSRGIGQPQHF. In nucleotides, the CDR3 is TGTGCCCCCTCTCGAGGGATTGGACAGCCCCAGCATTTT.

This chain links TRBV10-3 with TRBJ2-3; a weak D match, TRBD1 (6 bases). Trimming cost V 2 bases and J 0 bases, with 15 bases left between them. The CDR3 consists of 17 residues. Germline V gene lookup returns CDR1 ENHRY and CDR2 SYGVKD. The CDR3 sequence is CAISEATGGFSTDTQYF. In DNA form, the CDR3 reads TGTGCCATCAGTGAGGCGACAGGAGGCTTTAGCACAGATACGCAGTATTTT.

This chain uses TRBV28 with TRBJ2-1, with TRBD1 matching 7 bases. This CDR3 contains 16 residues. J lost 4 bases, V lost 8 bases, and 14 bases had no gene match. Looked up from germline, CDR1 is MDHEN and CDR2 is SYDVKM. CDR3 coding DNA: TGTGCCAGCCAACTTTTGACAGGGACCCTATACAATGAGCAGTTCTTC. Encoded protein: CASQLLTGTLYNEQFF.

The chain employs TRBV7-9 and TRBJ2-1; 13 bases are shared with TRBD2. This CDR3 has 15 residues. V dropped 1 base and J dropped 7; count of bases not matched to a gene: 1. The V gene's germline CDR1 is SEHNR and CDR2 FQNEAQ (reference sequence). CDR3 sequence: CASSLGTSGSNEQFF. Written as DNA, the CDR3 is TGTGCCAGCAGCTTAGGGACTAGCGGGAGTAATGAGCAGTTCTTC.

This clone is a singleton in its sample. This chain joins TRBV4-1 and TRBJ1-6; D unresolved. This CDR3 has 13 amino acids. The germline V gene encodes CDR1 MGHRA and CDR2 YSYEKL. Between the trimmed V and J ends, which lost 0 bases and 9 bases, there was a span of 6 bases. The CDR3 protein is CASSQEYFSPLHF. CDR3 in DNA: TGCGCCAGCAGCCAAGAATACTTTTCACCCCTCCACTTT.

A single count supports this clone. The chain links TRBV5-1 to TRBJ1-1; D unresolved. The germline V and J ends were trimmed by 1 base and 4 bases, with 14 bases remaining between them. Germline assignment: CDR1 SGHRS and CDR2 YFSETQ. CDR3 length equals 15 residues. The CDR3 region has the DNA TGCGCCAGCAGCTTGAGATCGGAGGCGGGCACTGAAGCTTTCTTT. It is translated as CASSLRSEAGTEAFF.

This chain links TRBV29-1 with TRBJ2-7, with 9 nucleotides matching TRBD1. Per germline, CDR1 SQVTM and CDR2 ANQGSEA. The trim removed 4 bases at V and 6 bases at J, leaving 10 bases unmatched. This CDR3 contains 14 residues. CDR3 amino acids: CSVGSGTGRAEQYF. The DNA for the CDR3 is TGCAGCGTTGGTTCCGGGACAGGGCGAGCCGAGCAGTACTTC.

The chain combines TRBV18 with TRBJ2-2; no firm D call. This CDR3 region has 16 residues. V dropped 0 bases and J dropped 4 bases, with 12 bases sitting between them. Germline-derived CDR1 and CDR2 are KGHSH and LQKENI. The CDR3 DNA sequence: TGTGCCAGCTCACCACCGGTCGGGTGGAGCACCGGGGAGCTGTTTTTT. Protein: CASSPPVGWSTGELFF.

In DNA form, the CDR3 reads TGTGCCAGCAGTCCCCTAGCGGGGCCCGGTTACTTC. Translation: CASSPLAGPGYF. The chain combines TRBV27 with TRBJ2-7; 9 nucleotides agree with TRBD2. Germline CDR1 and CDR2: MNHEY and SMNVEV (reference sequence). V dropped 5 bases and J dropped 13; count of bases not matched to a gene: 9. The CDR3 is 12 amino acids.

This clone showed up just once. The rearrangement links TRBV18 to TRBJ2-7, with D possibly being TRBD1 (6 bases). V lost 8 bases, J lost 2 bases, and 10 bases lay in between. CDR3 length: 12 residues. The germline V gene has CDR1 KGHSH and CDR2 LQKENI. CDR3 sequence reads: CASGQPTYEQYF. CDR3 coding DNA: TGTGCCAGCGGACAGCCTACCTACGAGCAGTACTTC.

V usage is TRBV28 and J usage is TRBJ1-5; no definite D call. The CDR3 loop spans 14 amino acids. V was pared by 6 bases and J by 3 bases, with 12 bases between. In germline, CDR1 is MDHEN, CDR2 SYDVKM. CDR3 residues: CASRARRPNQPQHF. The CDR3 DNA sequence: TGTGCCAGCAGAGCTAGACGGCCCAATCAGCCCCAGCATTTT.

This sequence joins TRBV5-4 and TRBJ2-4; D uncertain. CDR1 and CDR2 from the germline V gene are SGHNT and YYREEE (reference sequence). The CDR3 is 16 amino acids. V was shortened by 2 bases and J by 0 bases, with 12 bases between the two germline ends. The CDR3 DNA follows: TGTGCCAGCAGCTTTGACCCAGGCTTAGCCAAAAACATTCAGTACTTC. This gives the protein CASSFDPGLAKNIQYF.

V gene TRBV7-8 combines with J gene TRBJ1-1; 7 nucleotides line up with TRBD1. The CDR3 is made up of 14 amino acids. The J segment lost 4 bases and the V segment lost 4 bases, leaving 6 bases of the junction unmatched. Germline loops: CDR1 SGHVS, CDR2 FQNEAQ. The CDR3 here is CASSSRGLGTEAFF. The DNA of the CDR3 is TGTGCCAGCAGCTCCAGGGGGTTGGGCACTGAAGCTTTCTTT.

V gene TRBV11-2 combines with J gene TRBJ2-7; 10 bases line up with TRBD2. The CDR3 is 16 residues long. Germline-derived CDR1 and CDR2 are SGHAT and FQNNGV. The V segment lost 2 bases and the J segment 4 bases; nucleotides outside the gene matches: 8. The CDR3 sequence: CASSLRSSGRMYEQYF. As DNA, the CDR3 is TGTGCCAGCAGCTTACGAAGTAGCGGGAGGATGTACGAGCAGTACTTC.

The rearrangement uses TRBV4-1 and TRBJ1-1; possibly TRBD1 for D (5 bases). V was trimmed by 6 bases and J by 6 bases, leaving 17 bases between them. In germline, CDR1 is MGHRA, CDR2 YSYEKL. This CDR3 is 14 amino acids long. CDR3 DNA sequence: TGCGCCAGCAGGCCATGGGGGGGGGTACCTGAAGCTTTCTTT. The encoded protein is CASRPWGGVPEAFF.

There are a few counts of this clone. The V gene is TRBV18, the J gene TRBJ2-1, with 7 bases identical to TRBD2. The V and J ends lost 8 bases and 0 bases, in that order; junction bases with no gene match: 13. The germline V gene has CDR1 KGHSH and CDR2 LQKENI. The CDR3 loop spans 17 amino acids. The CDR3 DNA reads as TGTGCCAGCGACGGGCTGGGAGGGGTGAGCTCCTACAATGAGCAGTTCTTC. Protein product: CASDGLGGVSSYNEQFF.

The V and J genes are TRBV30 and TRBJ2-6; D gene ambiguous. Germline V gene lookup returns CDR1 GTSNPN and CDR2 SVGIG (reference sequence). There are 15 residues in the CDR3. V gave up 5 bases and J gave up 2 bases, with 13 bases separating them. The CDR3 DNA follows: TGTGCCTGGGCCCGTAAGCAGGCTGGGGCCAACGTCCTGACTTTC. Protein: CAWARKQAGANVLTF.

The chain combines TRBV2 with TRBJ1-2; TRBD1 matches at 9 bases. Unmatched junction bases numbered 1, after V lost 8 bases and J lost 0 bases. The CDR3 is 13 amino acids. Looked up from germline, CDR1 is SNHLY and CDR2 is FYNNEI. Here the CDR3 DNA reads TGTGCCAGCCGGGACAGGGCTAACTATGGCTACACCTTC. Translation: CASRDRANYGYTF. Full variable domain (missing parts from reference TRBV2 and TRBJ1-2): EPEVTQTPSHQVTQMGQEVILRCVPISNHLYFYWYRQILGQKVEFLVSFYNNEISEKSEIFDDQFSVERPDGSNFTLKIRSTKLEDSAMYFCASRDRANYGYTFGSGTRLTVV.

This chain links TRBV28 with TRBJ1-1; D uncertain. CDR1 and CDR2 (germline): MDHEN, SYDVKM. Between the trimmed V and J ends, which lost 10 bases and 6 bases, there was a span of 12 bases. The CDR3 covers 11 residues. CDR3: CATNSKPEAFF. The DNA of the CDR3 is TGTGCCACTAACAGCAAACCTGAAGCTTTCTTT.

This clone has just a few counts. The rearrangement links TRBV6-2 or TRBV6-3 to TRBJ2-2; D call uncertain. Trimming took off 6 bases at V and 8 bases at J, with 19 bases between the two ends. The V gene's germline CDR1 is MNHEY and CDR2 SVGEGT. The CDR3 runs 15 residues. Here the CDR3 DNA reads TGTGCCAGCAGCTCCCCTACTCCGACTTGGGGGGAGCTGTTTTTT. Translating it yields CASSSPTPTWGELFF.

The rearrangement uses TRBV5-1 and TRBJ1-2; 11 nucleotides line up with TRBD1. J gave up 7 bases and V 2 bases, and 7 bases lay outside the gene matches. This CDR3 region has 15 residues. In germline, CDR1 is SGHRS, CDR2 YFSETQ. The CDR3 DNA sequence: TGCGCCAGCAGCTTCGGACAGGGGGCATACGGTGGCTACACCTTC. It translates to CASSFGQGAYGGYTF.

This clone came up a few times. This rearrangement joins TRBV5-1 to TRBJ2-5; 11 positions agree with TRBD2. The V gene end was trimmed by 4 bases and the J gene end by 4 bases; junction bases not matched to a gene: 6. The CDR3 is made up of 15 amino acids. Looked up from germline, CDR1 is SGHRS and CDR2 is YFSETQ. The chain's CDR3 is CASSPASGRTETQYF. The DNA of the CDR3 is TGCGCCAGCAGCCCGGCTAGCGGGAGGACAGAGACCCAGTACTTC. The full variable domain, completed using reference TRBV5-1 and TRBJ2-5, is KAGVTQTPRYLIKTRGQQVTLSCSPISGHRSVSWYQQTPGQGLQFLFEYFSETQRNKGNFPGRFSGRQFSNSRSEMNVSTLELGDSALYLCASSPASGRTETQYFGPGTRLLVL.